This is a list of T cell receptor beta chains from one sample in a study of post-analysis software for immune sequencing data. TCRdb re-analysed the PCR reads in MiXCR, keeping a single row per CDR3 protein. The sample consists of approximately 630,000 distinct CDR3 sequences, 55% to 60% of them appearing once. Sequencing input: blood. These TCRs come from a girl aged 2 to 10 with multiple sclerosis. Both conserved end residues are part of each CDR3. D genes are given only for firm matches. Some rows mark clone size as missing; the rest say once, few, many or name a class of expanded clone.

j_call clone_size d_call v_call cdr3_nt cdr3_aa
TRBJ2-5 . . TRBV10-3 TGTGCCATCAGTGAGTCGGGCGTACCTCAAGAGACCCAGTACTTC CAISESGVPQETQYF
TRBJ2-3 once TRBD2 TRBV27 TGTGCCAGCAGTCCCAGACTAGCGGGAGATGCAGATACGCAGTATTTT CASSPRLAGDADTQYF
TRBJ1-2 . TRBD1 TRBV4-1 TGCGCCAGCAGCCAAGATCAGGGGGTCGGCTATGGCTACACCTTC CASSQDQGVGYGYTF
TRBJ2-1 . TRBD2 TRBV5-1 TGCGCCAGCCGGCGAAGCGGGAGTTCTGAGCAGTTCTTC CASRRSGSSEQFF
TRBJ2-1 few TRBD2 TRBV29-1 TGCAGCGTTGCCGGGACTACTTACAATGAGCAGTTCTTC CSVAGTTYNEQFF
TRBJ2-7 . TRBD2 TRBV4-1 TGCGCCAGCAGCCAAGCGGGGGGACTCTACGAGCAGTACTTC CASSQAGGLYEQYF
TRBJ2-3 . TRBD2 TRBV6-5 TGTGCCAGCAACCTAGCGGGGGGAGGTGATACGCAGTATTTT CASNLAGGGDTQYF
TRBJ2-5 few TRBD2 TRBV4-1 TGCGCCAGCAGCCCTAGCGGAGGCCCTGGTCAAGAGACCCAGTACTTC CASSPSGGPGQETQYF
TRBJ2-3 . TRBD2 TRBV20-1 TGCAGTGCTAGACGCCGTGGGTCTAGCGGGAGAGGGACAGATACGCAGTATTTT CSARRRGSSGRGTDTQYF
TRBJ1-1 . . TRBV12-3/TRBV12-4 TGTGCCAGCACCCTCTTTGGGGGTCAACCAAACACTGAAGCTTTCTTT CASTLFGGQPNTEAFF
TRBJ2-1 few TRBD2 TRBV4-2 TGTGCCAGCCAAAAGGGGGGACTAGCGTGGGAGCAGTTCTTC CASQKGGLAWEQFF
TRBJ2-1 . TRBD2 TRBV6-5 TGTGCCACCCAACGTGGGGCTAGCGGGGTAAACAATGAGCAGTTCTTC CATQRGASGVNNEQFF
TRBJ2-1 few TRBD1 TRBV7-8 TGTGCCAGCAGCTCCGCATCCGGGACAGGGTCGGATGAGCAGTTCTTC CASSSASGTGSDEQFF
TRBJ2-5 . . TRBV20-1 TGCAGTGCTAGAGATCCCCCCCAGCTAGAGACCCAGTACTTC CSARDPPQLETQYF
TRBJ2-1 few TRBD2 TRBV7-2 TGTGCCAGCAGCTTAAAGGGACTAGCGGGAGGAAGGGAGCAGTTCTTC CASSLKGLAGGREQFF
TRBJ2-5 few . TRBV11-2 TGTGCCAGCAGCTTAGTGGGTTCAGCGAAAAGGCAAGAGACCCAGTACTTC CASSLVGSAKRQETQYF
TRBJ1-2 . . TRBV6-4 TGTGCCAGCAGTGGCCCACGTGGATATGGCTACACCTTC CASSGPRGYGYTF
TRBJ2-3 . TRBD2 TRBV6-4 TGTGCCAGCAGTGATTGGACTAGCGGGGGGGCAGATACGCAGTATTTT CASSDWTSGGADTQYF
TRBJ1-1 . . TRBV20-1 TGCAGTGCTAGACTCCTTGGGGACGACACTGAAGCTTTCTTT CSARLLGDDTEAFF
TRBJ2-3 . . TRBV24-1 TGTGCCACCAGTGATTCCCGGACCGATTACACAGATACGCAGTATTTT CATSDSRTDYTDTQYF